Described below is a single TCR beta chain sequence and its context. It has no known antigen specificity. The input lacks base qualities; no much larger clone sits a single base away. Collaborating institutions collected whole blood in K2EDTA tubes following their own protocols. For TCRbeta analysis, collaborator samples were shipped as frozen whole blood, as isolated PBMCs, or as DNA extracted from either sample type. This entry is derived from a study of blood T cell repertoires in COVID-19 (dated by TCRdb to about 2020). The study in broad terms: Samples covering the acute and convalescent phases of COVID-19 were provided by collaborators in the United States, Italy and Spain. The material from the prospective study consisted of cDNA or gDNA derived from T cells, B-cell-depleted T cells, or PBMCs. Deeply sampled blood TCRbeta repertoires from subjects exposed to, actively infected with, or recovered from COVID-19 were included in the dataset. The repertoires were released in a freely available public database meant as a resource for research on the immune response to SARS-CoV-2. Samples came from the ongoing ImmuneRACE study (first 160 participants) plus 1,254 subjects from 6 global collaborators. Sample metadata almost always included a de-identified subject ID, COVID-19 status, age in years and sex. Where available, HLA class I and class II types were obtained from metadata supplied by the sample provider rather than from assay-based typing. Broader findings and caveats from the paper: The quantity of clinical and demographic metadata differed by source and by participant and was supplied without curation.

V drops 3 bases and J drops 4 bases, leaving 10 bases in between. The CDR3 runs 14 residues from the cysteine to the phenylalanine. Kept here is only the CDR3 DNA, which spans 42 bases and is read in frame from base 1. CDR1 and CDR2 are read off the germline V gene as SNHLY and FYNNEI. The immunoSEQ Assay, a bias-controlled multiplex PCR, was used to amplify TCRbeta CDR3 regions from genomic DNA. The authors' pipeline ran thus. The number of nucleated cells in each sample was estimated from the amplification of reference gene primers within the assay. To quantify the absolute abundance of each unique TCRbeta CDR3 rearrangement, sequence reads were collapsed and filtered. For each sample, productive Simpson clonality was calculated by taking the square root of Simpson's diversity index across productive rearrangements. As stored in TCRdb, this immuneACCESS dataset retains in-frame rearrangements with V and J assigned. A fraction of the clones does not appear; measured against another copy, unresolved V genes explain less than half of the discrepancy, and the remainder lacks a known reason. Clone size and the V and J calls come from that table; the DNA yielded D and trimming. A total of some 120,000 clones appear in this sample, around four fifths of them only once. The ten largest clones capture around 25% of the sample.

This receptor was taken from a human donor in a cohort sampled during active COVID-19. Recombination linked TRBV2 to TRBJ1-5; a weak D assignment points to TRBD1 (5 bases agree). Sequencing input: peripheral blood. The sequence in DNA is TGTGCCAGCAGTGACAGGGTGGGTAATCAGCCCCAGCATTTT. Translated, it gives CASSDRVGNQPQHF.